This record covers a single T cell receptor (beta chain). Its cognate antigen is unknown. This entry belongs to a study of CD8 T cells in Susac syndrome. Sequencing of TCR beta was performed on blood CD8+ T cells and on blood CD4+ T cells. Controls were drawn from healthy donors and were matched for age and sex. Bulk CD8+ and CD4+ cells came from magnetic negative isolation; CD8+ TEMRA by FACS. The study's findings and limits: It was acknowledged by the study that relatively few individuals were included in its TCR sequencing and HLA analysis.

Random hexamers were used to reverse transcribe an amount of roughly 0.5 to 1 ug RNA. TCRdb called the immunoSEQ multiplex PCR reads again in MiXCR, with one record for every CDR3 protein. The sample includes roughly 200,000 distinct CDR3 sequences, about 95% of them seen just once. The source material was CD4+ T cells from PBMCs. The sequence was collected from a human donor in good health.

CDR3 in DNA: TGCGCCAGCAGCCCACTACTTAGTGGGACCCAGTACTTC. As protein: CASSPLLSGTQYF. The rearrangement uses TRBV4-3 and TRBJ2-5; no definite D call. Looked up from germline, CDR1 is LGHNA and CDR2 is YSLEER. V lost 4 bases to trimming and J lost 7 bases, with 13 bases between them. This CDR3 is 13 amino acids long.